A single T cell receptor (beta chain) is shown here with its context. The table lists this clonotype with many counts. Its antigen is unknown. Base qualities were left out, and no much larger clone turns up one base away. The data are from a study of early T cells in non-severe SARS-CoV-2 infection (dated by TCRdb to about 2021). About the investigation overall: TCR sequencing used bulk RNA from unsorted whole blood, so alpha and beta chains could not be paired.

This was a case-control study nested in a cohort of healthcare workers in London, UK, who had nasopharyngeal swab PCR tests and blood samples taken every week. Between 23 and 31 March 2020, the week of the UK lockdown, healthcare workers were enrolled and then followed up weekly for as long as 16 weeks. The CDR3 spans 13 residues, from the cysteine through the phenylalanine. Only the CDR3 part of the read is kept: 39 bases, read in frame from the first base. CDR1 and CDR2 were assigned from the germline V gene as SGHTA and FQGNSA. For this chain, trimming is 5 bases at the V end and 4 bases at the J end, and the number of junction bases without a gene match is 3. Study-wide findings and limitations: Matching against VDJdb was skewed toward anti-spike CD8 responses, likely underestimated virus-specific expansions, and missed private and CD4 specificities.

The method behind the library was 5' RACE. The sequencer was a NextSeq 500. The TCR library protocol attached unique molecular identifiers to individual cDNA molecules to correct for sequencing error and PCR bias. TCR alpha and beta chains were both sequenced, and the abundances of alpha and beta sequences in each sample were closely correlated with each other. On the authors' methods: Decombinator V4 was used to annotate TCR sequences for V gene, J gene and CDR3. Expanded TCRs were defined as changing significantly between any two time points under a Poisson model with p below 0.0001. Abundances of TCRs were expressed as counts per million after normalisation to the total number of TCRs sequenced in each sample. MAIT TCRs were defined by TRAV1-2 paired with TRAJ12, TRAJ20 or TRAJ33, and iNKT TCRs by TRAV10 paired with TRAJ18. VDJdb, accessed 1 November 2021, was searched for CMV, EBV and SARS-CoV-2 annotated TCRs, excluding TCRs annotated for multiple antigens. TCRdb cleaned the public reads at Q25 with fastp, built clones with MiXCR and kept in-frame beta chains. Identical CDR3 proteins give one entry, which carries the most common genes and DNA. The V and J calls and clone size are TCRdb's, not the authors'. Counted in this sample were about 98,000 distinct CDR3 sequences; roughly 11% of them appeared once. The ten largest clones capture around 4.7% of the sample.

Input material: whole blood. The TCR sequence derives from an adult who was a healthcare worker with PCR-confirmed SARS-CoV-2 infection or an uninfected control (not recorded which). The V and J segments used are TRBV7-2 and TRBJ1-2; 8 central nucleotides agree with TRBD1. The CDR3 reads as follows: CASSAGQAYGYTF. The sequenced DNA is TGTGCCAGCAGCGCGGGACAGGCCTATGGCTACACCTTC.